Listed here are 30 T cell receptor beta chains from one sample, sequenced in a study of cytomegalovirus exposure and HLA in healthy donors. Both 60 Vbeta primers and 13 Jbeta primers went into the PCR. TCRdb's copy holds only in-frame clones and misses some; the assay was immunoSEQ multiplex PCR. Here the sample spans 130,000 to 150,000 clones, roughly 73% being singletons. The source material was PBMCs. These receptors were taken from a human donor in good health.

To note about this clone: The identical CDR3 is also encoded by other nucleotide sequences in the sample. This rearrangement joins TRBV5-1 to TRBJ1-1; D is uncertain. The CDR3 has 13 residues. CDR1 is SGHRS, CDR2 YFSETQ, per germline. Trimming stripped 2 bases from V and 0 bases from J, with 5 bases between. The CDR3 DNA sequence: TGCGCCAGCAGCTTTCAAATGAACACTGAAGCTTTCTTT. It codes for CASSFQMNTEAFF.

This clone came up a few times. The rearrangement links TRBV4-2 to TRBJ1-1, with a weak D call TRBD1 (6 bases). V was clipped by 0 bases and J by 5 bases, with 10 bases between them. This CDR3 comprises 14 residues. Germline values: CDR1 LGHNA, CDR2 YNFKEQ. CDR3 sequence: CASSQDSRGTEAFF. The DNA for the CDR3 is TGTGCCAGCAGCCAAGATAGTAGGGGGACTGAAGCTTTCTTT.

The genes are TRBV6-1 and TRBJ2-1; 12 bases are a match to TRBD2. V shed 4 bases, J shed 8 bases, and the junction held 6 bases outside the gene matches. Per the germline V gene, CDR1 is MNHNS and CDR2 is SASEGT. The length of the CDR3 is 15 residues. The CDR3 region is CASSGLAGGLDEQFF. DNA of the CDR3: TGTGCCAGCAGTGGGCTAGCGGGGGGGCTGGATGAGCAGTTCTTC.

As concerns this clone: The junction differs from germline at one of its ends, possibly a read error. The same CDR3 is also encoded by other DNA sequences in this sample. The chain employs TRBV11-2 and TRBJ1-1; no clear D. The CDR3 spans 14 residues. Germline CDR1 is SGHAT and CDR2 is FQNNGV. CDR3 sequence (DNA): TGTGCTAGCAGCTCAGGTACCGCGAACACTGAAGCTTTCTTT. This encodes CASSSGTANTEAFF.

The rearrangement links TRBV14 to TRBJ2-2; D is possibly TRBD1 (6 bases). The CDR3 has 17 residues. V gave up 6 bases and J gave up 2 bases, with 19 bases separating them. Germline V gene sequence: CDR1 SGHDN, CDR2 FVKESK. The chain's CDR3 is CASRGAWGKVNTGELFF. The CDR3 region has the DNA TGTGCCAGCAGGGGGGCGTGGGGAAAGGTAAACACCGGGGAGCTGTTTTTT.

This clone was observed a handful of times. This CDR3 is also generated by other DNA sequences in the sample. The V call is TRBV18, the J call TRBJ2-7; 7 positions agree with TRBD1. This CDR3 is 13 amino acids long. V lost 3 bases to trimming and J lost 1 base; unmatched junction nucleotides: 0. Germline V gives CDR1 KGHSH, CDR2 LQKENI. The CDR3 DNA sequence: TGTGCCAGCTCACCGGGACAGTCCTACGAGCAGTACTTC. Its protein is CASSPGQSYEQYF.

In this sample, this clone turned up a few times. The chain recombines TRBV5-1 with TRBJ1-2; D is unresolved. Per germline, CDR1 SGHRS and CDR2 YFSETQ. The CDR3 loop spans 10 amino acids. V lost 7 bases to trimming and J lost 6 bases, with 7 bases between them. In DNA, the CDR3 is TGCGCCAGCGCTGGAGATGGCTACACCTTC. It specifies CASAGDGYTF.

The chain has TRBV30 and TRBJ2-2, with TRBD2 as a possible D gene (5 bases). Trimming took 8 bases from V and 1 from J, leaving 17 bases between them. The CDR3 is 15 amino acids. The V gene's germline CDR1 is GTSNPN and CDR2 SVGIG (reference sequence). The CDR3 coding sequence is TGTGCCGCCAGAACCCTAAGCGGGAACACCGGGGAGCTGTTTTTT. Translated, it gives CAARTLSGNTGELFF.

This clone was seen just once. V and J are TRBV7-8 and TRBJ1-2, with D possibly TRBD1 on 5 matching bases. The CDR3 covers 14 residues. Trimming cost V 4 bases and J 4 bases, with 13 bases left between them. Germline values: CDR1 SGHVS, CDR2 FQNEAQ. CDR3 DNA sequence: TGTGCCAGCAGCTCCACGACAGCGTTCTATGGCTACACCTTC. Its protein product is CASSSTTAFYGYTF.

The rearrangement links TRBV2 to TRBJ2-2; 12 bases line up with TRBD2. The germline V gene has CDR1 SNHLY and CDR2 FYNNEI. This CDR3 comprises 16 residues. Losses at the gene ends were 4 bases for V and 4 bases for J; bases not matched to a gene: 4. The CDR3 DNA follows: TGTGCCAGCAGTGGGACTAGCGGGGACCTCACCGGGGAGCTGTTTTTT. Translating it yields CASSGTSGDLTGELFF.

The V call is TRBV28, the J call TRBJ1-5, with D perhaps matching TRBD1 (6 bases). CDR1 is MDHEN, CDR2 SYDVKM, per germline. Deletions cut 6 bases from V and 5 bases from J, with 17 bases between. The CDR3 consists of 15 residues. This chain's CDR3 is CASRGARDTHQPQHF. The CDR3, as DNA: TGTGCCAGCAGGGGGGCCCGGGACACCCATCAGCCCCAGCATTTT.

The chain carries TRBV6-6 and TRBJ1-2, with D perhaps matching TRBD1 (6 bases). The CDR3 spans 14 residues. Between the trimmed V and J ends, which lost 0 bases and 1 base, there was a span of 6 bases. In germline, CDR1 is MNHNY, CDR2 SVGAGI (reference sequence). The CDR3, as DNA: TGTGCCAGCAGTTACTCGGACAGTAACTATGGCTACACCTTC. Protein: CASSYSDSNYGYTF.

The V and J genes are TRBV5-1 and TRBJ2-5, with D hard to call. The germline gives CDR1 SGHRS, CDR2 YFSETQ. The CDR3 loop spans 12 amino acids. Trimming cost V 0 bases and J 5 bases, with 5 bases left between them. The CDR3 nucleotides are TGCGCCAGCAGCTTGGTAGAGGAGACCCAGTACTTC. Protein sequence: CASSLVEETQYF.

The chain recombines TRBV7-9 with TRBJ2-1, with TRBD1 identical over 8 bases. The germline V gene has CDR1 SEHNR and CDR2 FQNEAQ (reference sequence). CDR3 length: 13 amino acids. V lost 5 bases to trimming and J lost 11 bases; unmatched junction nucleotides: 8. This chain's CDR3 is CASSRITGGKQFF. CDR3 DNA sequence: TGTGCCAGCAGCCGAATTACAGGGGGTAAGCAGTTCTTC.

This clone occurred once. The chain employs TRBV6-5 and TRBJ1-2; D possibly corresponds to TRBD1 (5 bases). V dropped 0 bases and J dropped 4 bases, with 9 bases sitting between them. The CDR3 sequence is 14 residues long. Germline V gene sequence: CDR1 MNHEY, CDR2 SVGAGI. The CDR3 is CASSYSQTAYGYTF. The CDR3, as DNA: TGTGCCAGCAGTTACTCGCAGACAGCCTATGGCTACACCTTC.

The V call is TRBV10-3, the J call TRBJ2-7; TRBD1 is a possible D gene (6 bases). CDR1 and CDR2 from the germline V gene are ENHRY and SYGVKD. The CDR3 runs to 13 residues. Trimming took 6 bases from V and 3 from J, leaving 12 bases between them. The CDR3 DNA reads TGTGCCATCAGACCTAAGGACAGCTACGAGCAGTACTTC. Translated, it gives CAIRPKDSYEQYF.

The V call is TRBV6-1, the J call TRBJ2-5; 11 bases are shared with TRBD1. The J call is in doubt because the DNA end fits TRBJ2-7 better. Germline CDR1 and CDR2: MNHNS and SASEGT. This CDR3 contains 15 residues. This CDR3 reads CASVAPGQGAYEQYF. Here the CDR3 DNA reads TGTGCCAGCGTGGCCCCGGGACAGGGGGCCTACGAGCAGTACTTC.

The chain is built from TRBV5-1 and TRBJ2-6; D possibly corresponds to TRBD2 (5 bases). V lost 4 bases and J 2 bases, leaving 7 bases between the germline ends. Germline V gene sequence: CDR1 SGHRS, CDR2 YFSETQ. The CDR3 is 14 amino acids. This CDR3 is CASSRTPGANVLTF. Here the CDR3 DNA reads TGCGCCAGCAGCAGGACTCCTGGGGCCAACGTCCTGACTTTC.

The V call is TRBV2, the J call TRBJ1-2; weak D call: TRBD1 (5 bases). The CDR3 extends over 12 amino acids. V was cut by 5 bases and J by 6 bases, with 10 bases left in between. Per germline, CDR1 SNHLY and CDR2 FYNNEI. CDR3 region: CASSWGGNGYTF. Here the CDR3 DNA reads TGTGCCAGCAGTTGGGGGGGAAATGGCTACACCTTC.

The genes are TRBV19 and TRBJ1-4, with 9 positions matching TRBD1. There are 15 residues in the CDR3. Germline V lookup: CDR1 LNHDA, CDR2 SQIVND (reference sequence). J was trimmed by 7 bases and V by 5 bases; bases with no gene match: 8. The CDR3 sequence: CASSPPGQGGEKLFF. CDR3 coding DNA: TGTGCCAGTAGTCCTCCGGGACAGGGCGGTGAAAAACTGTTTTTT.

This sequence joins TRBV7-6 and TRBJ2-5; TRBD1 matches at 7 bases. After removal of 1 base from V and 7 bases from J, the junction contained 6 bases not matched to a gene. Germline lookup yields CDR1 SGHVS and CDR2 FNYEAQ. CDR3 length: 14 residues. As DNA, the CDR3 is TGTGCCAGCAGCTTAGGGGGACAGACGAGGACCCAGTACTTC. Translating it yields CASSLGGQTRTQYF. Together with reference TRBV7-6 and TRBJ2-5, the CDR3 gives the full variable domain: GAGVSQSPRYKVTKRGQDVALRCDPISGHVSLYWYRQALGQGPEFLTYFNYEAQQDKSGLPNDRFSAERPEGSISTLTIQRTEQRDSAMYRCASSLGGQTRTQYFGPGTRLLVL.

The chain has TRBV5-4 and TRBJ2-1; 8 bases agree with TRBD2. The V and J ends lost 4 bases and 9 bases, in that order; junction bases with no gene match: 9. There are 14 residues in the CDR3. Germline values: CDR1 SGHNT, CDR2 YYREEE (reference sequence). The CDR3 loop reads CASSPGLGIGEQFF. CDR3 coding DNA: TGTGCCAGCAGCCCGGGACTAGGTATCGGTGAGCAGTTCTTC.

The chain recombines TRBV6-5 with TRBJ1-5, with D uncertain. The CDR3 contains 15 residues. CDR1 is MNHEY, CDR2 SVGAGI, per germline. With 5 bases removed from V and 3 bases from J, the gap between germline ends came to 14 bases. The CDR3 DNA reads as TGTGCCAGCAGTACCCGGGAGGGATCCAATCAGCCCCAGCATTTT. Translation: CASSTREGSNQPQHF.

The V and J genes are TRBV9 and TRBJ2-2, with TRBD2 matching over 7 bases. V gave up 0 bases and J gave up 0 bases; unmatched junction bases: 5. This CDR3 has 17 amino acids. CDR1 is SGDLS, CDR2 YYNGEE, per germline. The chain's CDR3 is CASSVDRAGANTGELFF. CDR3 sequence (DNA): TGTGCCAGCAGCGTAGATCGGGCGGGGGCGAACACCGGGGAGCTGTTTTTT.

The chain combines TRBV10-3 with TRBJ1-3, with TRBD1 matching 8 bases. This CDR3 has 15 amino acids. Per germline, CDR1 ENHRY and CDR2 SYGVKD. Trimming removed 6 bases from V and 3 bases from J; junction bases left unmatched: 7. The CDR3 region is CAISPGTGRGNTIYF. CDR3 sequence (DNA): TGTGCCATCAGCCCGGGGACAGGTCGTGGAAACACCATATATTTT.

The chain recombines TRBV7-9 with TRBJ2-2; D may be TRBD2 (6 bases). The CDR3 is 12 amino acids. Trimming took off 8 bases at V and 4 bases at J, with 8 bases between the two ends. In germline, CDR1 is SEHNR, CDR2 FQNEAQ (reference sequence). In nucleotides, the CDR3 is TGTGCCAGCGGGGGGATCACCGGGGAGCTGTTTTTT. This sequence encodes CASGGITGELFF. The full variable domain, with the rest looked up from reference TRBV7-9 and TRBJ2-2, is DTGVSQNPRHKITKRGQNVTFRCDPISEHNRLYWYRQTLGQGPEFLTYFQNEAQLEKSRLLSDRFSAERPKGSFSTLEIQRTEQGDSAMYLCASGGITGELFFGEGSRLTVL.

This rearrangement joins TRBV10-2 to TRBJ2-1; D gene ambiguous. From germline, CDR1 is WSHSY and CDR2 SAAADI. The germline V and J ends were trimmed by 1 base and 10 bases, with 11 bases remaining between them. The CDR3 covers 13 residues. CDR3 sequence (DNA): TGCGCCAGCAGTGAGTTCTACTATCGGGAGCAGTTCTTC. Its protein product is CASSEFYYREQFF.

The chain combines TRBV28 with TRBJ1-4; D is possibly TRBD1 (6 bases). This CDR3 comprises 14 residues. V lost 3 bases and J lost 6, with 11 bases in between. The germline V gene has CDR1 MDHEN and CDR2 SYDVKM. The CDR3 is CASSLEAGDEKLFF. DNA of the CDR3: TGTGCCAGCAGTTTGGAGGCAGGGGATGAAAAACTGTTTTTT.

The chain recombines TRBV19 with TRBJ1-6; no firm D call. V lost 10 bases, J lost 7 bases, and 26 bases lay in between. The CDR3 totals 17 residues. Looked up from germline, CDR1 is LNHDA and CDR2 is SQIVND (reference sequence). The CDR3 DNA follows: TGTGCCACCTCCCTTACCCTTGACCTAAGAGCGAATTCACCCCTCCACTTT. This sequence encodes CATSLTLDLRANSPLHF. The full variable domain, with the rest looked up from reference TRBV19 and TRBJ1-6, is DGGITQSPKYLFRKEGQNVTLSCEQNLNHDAMYWYRQDPGQGLRLIYYSQIVNDFQKGDIAEGYSVSREKKESFPLTVTSAQKNPTAFYLCATSLTLDLRANSPLHFGNGTRLTVT.

This sequence joins TRBV30 and TRBJ1-6; D gene uncertain. The CDR3 loop spans 15 amino acids. In germline, CDR1 is GTSNPN, CDR2 SVGIG (reference sequence). V was cut by 2 bases and J by 0 bases, with 8 bases left in between. The CDR3 sequence is CAWSPGSSYNSPLHF. The CDR3 DNA sequence: TGTGCCTGGAGTCCTGGGAGCTCCTATAATTCACCCCTCCACTTT.